Given below is one T cell receptor beta chain in context. The antigen is not known. The PCR had 60 Vbeta and 13 Jbeta primers. The repertoire was sequenced with immunoSEQ multiplex PCR; TCRdb's copy has only in-frame clones and lacks some. The sample has 120,000 to 150,000 clones; around 78% are singletons. This sample is drawn from a study of cytomegalovirus exposure and HLA in healthy donors. Overall study context: Genotyping showed roughly 83% of 398 donors falling in the Caucasian-associated ancestry cluster.

Although they were nominally healthy when sampled, donors likely had unrecorded immune exposures. The germline CDR1 and CDR2 sequences are MDHEN and SYDVKM. The CDR3 is made up of 12 amino acids. V was pared by 10 bases and J by 7 bases, with 16 bases between. Overall study findings and caveats: The investigators catalogued 150 or so TCR beta chains as cytomegalovirus-associated.

The TCR was taken from a man aged 40-49 years in good health and CMV-seropositive. Sequencing was done on a sample of PBMCs. The chain has TRBV28 and TRBJ1-2; no clear D. The CDR3 nucleotides are TGTGCCATCGATCAGGTGCATGCTGGCTACACCTTC. Amino acids: CAIDQVHAGYTF.